These T cell receptor beta chains were read from a single sample in a study of vaccination and CD4 T cells after COVID-19. These TCRs are of unknown antigen specificity. TCRdb reprocessed the PCR reads with MiXCR, giving one entry per CDR3 protein. In the table there are approximately 16,000 distinct CDR3 sequences, around 75% of which are singletons. The sample comprised CD4+ T cells from blood, cultured in vitro. Every receptor here comes from a human donor who had recovered from COVID-19. Each CDR3 is given with its conserved first and last residue. The D gene is left open where the match is weak.

d_gene	v_gene	j_gene	CDR3aa	CDR3nt
TRBD1	TRBV20-1	TRBJ1-1	CSASNSDRGNTEAFF	TGCAGTGCTAGCAACTCCGACAGGGGGAACACTGAAGCTTTCTTT
TRBD1	TRBV4-2	TRBJ1-5	CASSQDFGSGTGGRGQPQHF	TGTGCCAGCAGCCAAGATTTCGGTTCCGGGACAGGGGGACGCGGTCAGCCCCAGCATTTT
-	TRBV20-1	TRBJ1-3	CSARGQEAGNTIYF	TGCAGTGCCCGAGGGCAGGAGGCTGGAAACACCATATATTTT
TRBD1	TRBV28	TRBJ1-1	CASSGRRGLFSDTEAFF	TGTGCCAGCAGTGGGAGGAGGGGGCTCTTTTCTGACACTGAAGCTTTCTTT
-	TRBV28	TRBJ1-3	CASSGQSISGNTIYF	TGTGCCAGCAGCGGACAGTCGATCTCTGGAAACACCATATATTTT
-	TRBV20-1	TRBJ1-2	CSAREILGAEYGYTF	TGCAGTGCTAGAGAAATCCTGGGGGCCGAGTATGGCTACACCTTC
-	TRBV20-1	TRBJ1-2	CSASISSGHGYTF	TGCAGTGCTAGTATCTCGAGCGGACATGGCTACACCTTC
TRBD2	TRBV7-8	TRBJ2-1	CASSHGLRLGGRADYNEQFF	TGTGCCAGCAGCCACGGGCTTAGGTTAGGCGGGAGGGCCGACTACAATGAGCAGTTCTTC
-	TRBV30	TRBJ2-5	CAWSRELEETQYF	TGTGCCTGGAGTAGAGAACTAGAAGAGACCCAGTACTTC
-	TRBV4-3	TRBJ2-2	CASSSSLPSGELFF	TGCGCCAGCAGCTCATCCCTACCGTCTGGGGAGCTGTTTTTT
-	TRBV2	TRBJ1-4	CASSGATNEKLFF	TGTGCCAGCAGTGGGGCAACTAATGAAAAACTGTTTTTT
TRBD2	TRBV7-2	TRBJ2-5	CASSPRGLAGGNQETQYF	TGTGCCAGCAGCCCTCGTGGACTAGCGGGGGGCAACCAAGAGACCCAGTACTTC
-	TRBV10-3	TRBJ2-7	CAITDSSYEQYF	TGTGCCATCACCGATAGCTCCTACGAGCAGTACTTC